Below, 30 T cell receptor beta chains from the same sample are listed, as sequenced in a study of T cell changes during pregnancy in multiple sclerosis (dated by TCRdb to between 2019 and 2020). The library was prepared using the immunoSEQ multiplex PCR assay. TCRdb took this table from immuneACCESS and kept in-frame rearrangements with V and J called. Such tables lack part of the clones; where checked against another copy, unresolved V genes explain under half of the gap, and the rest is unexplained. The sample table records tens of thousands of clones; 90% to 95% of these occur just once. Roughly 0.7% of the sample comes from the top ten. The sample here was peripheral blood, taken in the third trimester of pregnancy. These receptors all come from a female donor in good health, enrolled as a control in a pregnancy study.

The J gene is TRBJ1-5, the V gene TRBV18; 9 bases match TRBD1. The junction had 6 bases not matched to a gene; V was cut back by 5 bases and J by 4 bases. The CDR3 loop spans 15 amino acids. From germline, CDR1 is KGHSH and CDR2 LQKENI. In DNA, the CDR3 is TGTGCCAGCTCATGGGGACAGGGAGAGAATCAGCCCCAGCATTTT. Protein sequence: CASSWGQGENQPQHF.

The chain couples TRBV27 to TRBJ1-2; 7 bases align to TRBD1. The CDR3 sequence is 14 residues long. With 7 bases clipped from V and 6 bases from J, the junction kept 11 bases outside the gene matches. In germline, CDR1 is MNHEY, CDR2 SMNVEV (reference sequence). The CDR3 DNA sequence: TGTGCCAGCACGACAGGGATCCTCAATAATGGCTACACCTTC. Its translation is CASTTGILNNGYTF.

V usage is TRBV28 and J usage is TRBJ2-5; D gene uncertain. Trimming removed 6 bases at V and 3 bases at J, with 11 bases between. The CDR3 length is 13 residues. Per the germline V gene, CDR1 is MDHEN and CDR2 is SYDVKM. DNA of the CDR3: TGTGCCAGCAGGATTGCCAGGAAAGAGACCCAGTACTTC. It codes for CASRIARKETQYF. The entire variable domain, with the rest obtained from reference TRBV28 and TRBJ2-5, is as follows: DVKVTQSSRYLVKRTGEKVFLECVQDMDHENMFWYRQDPGLGLRLIYFSYDVKMKEKGDIPEGYSVSREKKERFSLILESASTNQTSMYLCASRIARKETQYFGPGTRLLVL.

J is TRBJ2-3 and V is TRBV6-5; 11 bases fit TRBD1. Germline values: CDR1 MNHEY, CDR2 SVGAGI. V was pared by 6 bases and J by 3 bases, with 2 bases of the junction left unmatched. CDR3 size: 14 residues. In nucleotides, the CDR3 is TGTGCCAGCAGGGACAGGGGGCTTACAGATACGCAGTATTTT. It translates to CASRDRGLTDTQYF.

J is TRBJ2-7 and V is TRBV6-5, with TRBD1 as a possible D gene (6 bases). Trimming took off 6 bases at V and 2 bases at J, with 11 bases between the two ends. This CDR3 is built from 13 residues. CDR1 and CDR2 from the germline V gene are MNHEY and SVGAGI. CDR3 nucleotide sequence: TGTGCCAGCAGGAGACAGGCGACCTACGAGCAGTACTTC. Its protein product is CASRRQATYEQYF.

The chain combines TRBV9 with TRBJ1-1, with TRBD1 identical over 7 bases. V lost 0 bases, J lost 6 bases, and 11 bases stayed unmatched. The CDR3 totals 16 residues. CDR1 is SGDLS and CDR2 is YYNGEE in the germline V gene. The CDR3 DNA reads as TGTGCCAGCAGCGTAGGGAGGGGGCTGGTGCTCTCTGAAGCTTTCTTT. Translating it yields CASSVGRGLVLSEAFF.

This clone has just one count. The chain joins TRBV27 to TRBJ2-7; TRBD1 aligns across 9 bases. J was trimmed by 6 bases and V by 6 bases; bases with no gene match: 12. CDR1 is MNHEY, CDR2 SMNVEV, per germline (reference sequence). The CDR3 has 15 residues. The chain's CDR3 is CASREGSTGGVEQYF. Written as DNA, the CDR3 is TGTGCCAGCAGGGAGGGATCCACAGGGGGCGTCGAGCAGTACTTC.

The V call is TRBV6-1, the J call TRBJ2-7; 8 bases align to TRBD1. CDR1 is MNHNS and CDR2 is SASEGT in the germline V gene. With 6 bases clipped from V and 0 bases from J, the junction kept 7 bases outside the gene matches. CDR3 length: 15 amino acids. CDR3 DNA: TGTGCCAGCAGCATGGAGACAGGGGCCTCCTACGAGCAGTACTTC. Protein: CASSMETGASYEQYF.

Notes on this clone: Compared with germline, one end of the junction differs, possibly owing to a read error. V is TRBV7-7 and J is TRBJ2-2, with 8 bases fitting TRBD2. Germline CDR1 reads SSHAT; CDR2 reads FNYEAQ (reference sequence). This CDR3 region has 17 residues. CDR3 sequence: CASSLRAAGANTGELFF. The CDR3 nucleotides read TGTGCTAGCAGCTTACGAGCAGCGGGGGCGAACACCGGGGAGCTGTTTTTT.

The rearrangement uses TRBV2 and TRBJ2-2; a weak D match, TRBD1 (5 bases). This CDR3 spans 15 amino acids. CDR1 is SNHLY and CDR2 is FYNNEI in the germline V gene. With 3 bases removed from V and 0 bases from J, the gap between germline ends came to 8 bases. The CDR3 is CASSDGAPNTGELFF. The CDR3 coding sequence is TGTGCCAGCAGTGATGGGGCCCCGAACACCGGGGAGCTGTTTTTT.

The CDR3 region is CTSSQLRYSGASYEQYF. For the CDR3, the DNA is TGCACCAGCAGCCAACTCCGGTATAGCGGGGCTTCCTACGAGCAGTACTTC. The chain has TRBV1 and TRBJ2-7; the D call in the table, TRBD2, was not verified against the DNA. TRBV1 counts as a pseudogene. This CDR3 has 17 amino acids.

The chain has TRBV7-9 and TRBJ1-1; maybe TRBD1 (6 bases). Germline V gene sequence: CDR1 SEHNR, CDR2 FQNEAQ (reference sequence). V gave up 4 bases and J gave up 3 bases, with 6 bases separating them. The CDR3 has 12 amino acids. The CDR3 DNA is TGTGCCAGCAGCTACAGGGACACTGAAGCTTTCTTT. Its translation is CASSYRDTEAFF.

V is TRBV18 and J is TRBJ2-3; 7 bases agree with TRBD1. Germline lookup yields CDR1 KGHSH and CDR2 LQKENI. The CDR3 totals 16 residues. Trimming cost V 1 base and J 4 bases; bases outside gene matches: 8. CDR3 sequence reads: CASSPRWDQGADTQYF. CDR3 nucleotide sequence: TGTGCCAGCTCACCACGGTGGGACCAGGGGGCAGATACGCAGTATTTT.

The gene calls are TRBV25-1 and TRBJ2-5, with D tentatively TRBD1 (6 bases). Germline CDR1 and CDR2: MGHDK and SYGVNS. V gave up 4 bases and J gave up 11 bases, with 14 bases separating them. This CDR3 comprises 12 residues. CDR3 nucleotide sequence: TGTGCCAGCAGTGCCCTGGACAGTTTTCAGTACTTC. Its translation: CASSALDSFQYF.

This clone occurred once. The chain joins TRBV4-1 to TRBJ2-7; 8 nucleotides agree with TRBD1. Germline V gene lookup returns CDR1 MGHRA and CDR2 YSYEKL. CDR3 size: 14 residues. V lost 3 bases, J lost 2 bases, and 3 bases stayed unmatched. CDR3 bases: TGCGCCAGCAGCCACGTACAGGGGGCCTACGAGCAGTACTTC. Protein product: CASSHVQGAYEQYF.

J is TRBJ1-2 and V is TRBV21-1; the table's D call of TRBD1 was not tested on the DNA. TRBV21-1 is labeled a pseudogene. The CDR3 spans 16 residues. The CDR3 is CASSNADRTIFYGYTF. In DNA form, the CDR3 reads TGTGCCAGCAGCAATGCCGACAGGACGATATTCTATGGCTACACCTTC.

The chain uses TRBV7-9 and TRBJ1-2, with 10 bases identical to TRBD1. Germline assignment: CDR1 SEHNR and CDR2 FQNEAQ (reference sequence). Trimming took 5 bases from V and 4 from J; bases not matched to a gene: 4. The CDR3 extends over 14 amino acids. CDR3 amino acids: CASSPTGGGYGYTF. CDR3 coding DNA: TGTGCCAGCAGCCCGACAGGGGGCGGCTATGGCTACACCTTC.

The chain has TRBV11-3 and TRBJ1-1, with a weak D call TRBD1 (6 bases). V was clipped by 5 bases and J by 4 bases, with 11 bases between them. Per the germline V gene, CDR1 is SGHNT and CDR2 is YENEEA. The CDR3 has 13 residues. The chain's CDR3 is CASSPGGPTEAFF. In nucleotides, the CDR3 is TGTGCCAGCAGCCCCGGGGGGCCCACTGAAGCTTTCTTT.

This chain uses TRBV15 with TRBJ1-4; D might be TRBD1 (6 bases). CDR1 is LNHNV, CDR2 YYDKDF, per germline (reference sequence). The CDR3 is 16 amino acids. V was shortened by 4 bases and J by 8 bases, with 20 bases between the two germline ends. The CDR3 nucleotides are TGTGCCACCAGCAAGGAAGGGGGGGAGGCAGGCGAAAAACTGTTTTTT. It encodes CATSKEGGEAGEKLFF.

This chain's CDR3 is CASSPAGLENEKLFF. The CDR3 DNA is TGTGCCAGCAGCCCGGCGGGACTCGAGAATGAAAAACTGTTTTTT. The chain joins TRBV7-2 to TRBJ1-4; TRBD1 might be the D (5 bases). The CDR3 has 15 amino acids. V lost 5 bases and J lost 5, with 15 bases in between. Germline CDR1 is SGHTA and CDR2 is FQGNSA.

For the CDR3, the DNA is TGTGCCAGCAGCCCACGGGGAGGAAATGTACGAAACACCATATATTTT. This sequence encodes CASSPRGGNVRNTIYF. V and J are TRBV7-9 and TRBJ1-3; D is uncertain. Germline V lookup: CDR1 SEHNR, CDR2 FQNEAQ (reference sequence). Trimming took off 5 bases at V and 5 bases at J, with 19 bases between the two ends. This CDR3 has 16 residues.

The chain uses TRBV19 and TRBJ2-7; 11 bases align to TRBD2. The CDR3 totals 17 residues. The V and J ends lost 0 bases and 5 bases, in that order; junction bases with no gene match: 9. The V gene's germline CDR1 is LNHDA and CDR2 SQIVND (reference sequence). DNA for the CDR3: TGTGCCAGTAGTATAGATATCTGGACTAGCGGGCTCAACGAGCAGTACTTC. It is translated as CASSIDIWTSGLNEQYF.

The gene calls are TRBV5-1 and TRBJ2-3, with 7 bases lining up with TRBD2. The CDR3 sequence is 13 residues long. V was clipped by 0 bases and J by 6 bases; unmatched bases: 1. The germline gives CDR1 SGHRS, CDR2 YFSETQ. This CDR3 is CASSLAGGDTQYF. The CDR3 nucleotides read TGCGCCAGCAGCTTGGCGGGGGGTGATACGCAGTATTTT.

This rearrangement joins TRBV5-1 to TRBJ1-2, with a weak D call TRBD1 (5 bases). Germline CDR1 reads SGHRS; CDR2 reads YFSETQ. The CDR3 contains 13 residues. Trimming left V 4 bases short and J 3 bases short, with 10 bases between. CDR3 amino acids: CASSPGGDYGYTF. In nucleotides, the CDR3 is TGCGCCAGCAGCCCCGGGGGAGACTATGGCTACACCTTC.

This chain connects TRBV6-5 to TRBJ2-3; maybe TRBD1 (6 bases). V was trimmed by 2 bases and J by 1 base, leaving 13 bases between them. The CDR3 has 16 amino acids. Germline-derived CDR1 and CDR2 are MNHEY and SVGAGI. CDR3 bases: TGTGCCAGCAGTTACAACAGGGTGGGGGGCACAGATACGCAGTATTTT. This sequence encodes CASSYNRVGGTDTQYF.

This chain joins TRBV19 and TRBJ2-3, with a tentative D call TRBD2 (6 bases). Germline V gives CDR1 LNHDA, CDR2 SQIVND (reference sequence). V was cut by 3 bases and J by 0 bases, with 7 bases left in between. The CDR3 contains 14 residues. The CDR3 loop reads CASSIGTSTDTQYF. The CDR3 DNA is TGTGCCAGTAGTATTGGGACTAGCACAGATACGCAGTATTTT.

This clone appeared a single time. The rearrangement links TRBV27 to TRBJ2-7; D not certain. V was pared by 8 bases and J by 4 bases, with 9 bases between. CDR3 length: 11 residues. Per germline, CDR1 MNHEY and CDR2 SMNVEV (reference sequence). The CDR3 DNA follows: TGTGCCAGCGGTGCGGCGTACGAGCAGTACTTC. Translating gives CASGAAYEQYF.

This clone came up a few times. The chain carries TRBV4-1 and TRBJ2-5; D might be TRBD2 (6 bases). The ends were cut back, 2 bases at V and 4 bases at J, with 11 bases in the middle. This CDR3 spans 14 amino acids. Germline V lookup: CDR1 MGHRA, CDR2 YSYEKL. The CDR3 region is CASSQQQEGETQYF. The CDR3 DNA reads TGCGCCAGCAGCCAACAACAGGAGGGAGAGACCCAGTACTTC.

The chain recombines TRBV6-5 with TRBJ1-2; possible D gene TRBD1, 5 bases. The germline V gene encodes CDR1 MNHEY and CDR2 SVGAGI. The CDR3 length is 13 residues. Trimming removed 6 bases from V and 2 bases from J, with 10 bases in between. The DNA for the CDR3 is TGTGCCAGCAGCAAACAGGTGAACTATGGCTACACCTTC. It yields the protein CASSKQVNYGYTF.

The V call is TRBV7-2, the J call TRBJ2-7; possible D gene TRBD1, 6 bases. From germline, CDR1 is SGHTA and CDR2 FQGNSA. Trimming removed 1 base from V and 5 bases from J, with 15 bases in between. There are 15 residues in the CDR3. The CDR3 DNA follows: TGTGCCAGCAGCTTAGGGCTGGGGGCGACGGACGAGCAGTACTTC. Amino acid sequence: CASSLGLGATDEQYF.